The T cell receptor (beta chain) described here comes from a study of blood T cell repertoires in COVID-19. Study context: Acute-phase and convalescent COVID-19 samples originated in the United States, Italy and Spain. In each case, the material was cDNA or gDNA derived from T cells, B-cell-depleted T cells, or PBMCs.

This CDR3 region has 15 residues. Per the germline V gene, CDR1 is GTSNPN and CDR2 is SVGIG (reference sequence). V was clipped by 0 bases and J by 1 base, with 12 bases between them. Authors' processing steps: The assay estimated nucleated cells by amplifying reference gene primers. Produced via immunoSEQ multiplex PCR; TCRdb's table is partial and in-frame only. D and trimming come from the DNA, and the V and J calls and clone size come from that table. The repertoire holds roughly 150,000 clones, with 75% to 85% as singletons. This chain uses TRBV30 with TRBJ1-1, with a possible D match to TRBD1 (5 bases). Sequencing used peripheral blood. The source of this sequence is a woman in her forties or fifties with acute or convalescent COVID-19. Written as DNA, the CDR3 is TGTGCCTGGAGTGTACGTGGGGGGGGGAACACTGAAGCTTTCTTT. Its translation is CAWSVRGGGNTEAFF. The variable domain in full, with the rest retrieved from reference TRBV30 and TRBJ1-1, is SQTIHQWPATLVQPVGSPLSLECTVEGTSNPNLYWYRQAAGRGLQLLFYSVGIGQISSEVPQNLSASRPQDRQFILSSKKLLLSDSGFYLCAWSVRGGGNTEAFFGQGTRLTVV.